These 11 T cell receptor beta chains were all obtained from the same sample, sequenced in a study of T cells after yellow fever vaccination. TCRdb processed the 5' RACE reads anew with MiXCR; each CDR3 protein has one entry. The table has roughly 32,000 distinct CDR3 sequences, about 10% seen once. The sequencing used PBMCs, either bulk or a sorted T-cell subset (CD4+, CD8+, memory, or dextramer-sorted; not recorded which), collected approximately 15 days after the first yellow fever vaccination. These receptors came from a man aged 18 to 29 who received the YFV17D yellow fever vaccine.

Many counts were recorded for this clonotype. This chain joins TRBV5-1 and TRBJ1-6; no reliable D call. The germline V gene encodes CDR1 SGHRS and CDR2 YFSETQ. V lost 4 bases to trimming and J lost 9 bases, with 17 bases between them. CDR3 size: 15 residues. This CDR3 is CASSPLEGRGSPLHF. CDR3 DNA sequence: TGCGCCAGCAGCCCCCTTGAGGGCCGGGGTTCACCCCTCCACTTT.

Ten or more counts support this clonotype. V gene TRBV1 combines with J gene TRBJ2-1; the DNA was not used to check the table's D call, TRBD1. TRBV1 is described as a pseudogene. The CDR3 length is 15 residues. CDR3 residues: CTSRTTVISYNEQFF. The CDR3 DNA follows: TGCACCAGCAGAACGACAGTCATCTCCTACAATGAGCAGTTCTTC.

Judged by abundance, this clonotype is medium-sized (0.01 to 0.1%). The J gene is TRBJ1-1, the V gene TRBV28, with 7 bases lining up with TRBD1. The CDR3 is made up of 15 amino acids. Germline assignment: CDR1 MDHEN and CDR2 SYDVKM. Unmatched junction bases numbered 6, after V lost 4 bases and J lost 1 base. Written as DNA, the CDR3 is TGTGCCAGCAGTTACCCGGACAGGCGGAACACTGAAGCTTTCTTT. Protein product: CASSYPDRRNTEAFF.

This clonotype was observed many times. This chain joins TRBV7-9 and TRBJ2-6; 8 bases match TRBD1. Germline-derived CDR1 and CDR2 are SEHNR and FQNEAQ (reference sequence). The CDR3 extends over 17 amino acids. The V and J ends lost 6 bases and 2 bases, in that order; junction bases with no gene match: 9. DNA of the CDR3: TGTGCCAGCAGAAGGACAGGGCAGGGGGCTGGGGCCAACGTCCTGACTTTC. Its translation: CASRRTGQGAGANVLTF. Filled out from reference TRBV7-9 and TRBJ2-6, the complete variable domain reads DTGVSQNPRHKITKRGQNVTFRCDPISEHNRLYWYRQTLGQGPEFLTYFQNEAQLEKSRLLSDRFSAERPKGSFSTLEIQRTEQGDSAMYLCASRRTGQGAGANVLTFGAGSRLTVL.

This clonotype was seen repeatedly, ten times or more. The chain couples TRBV7-9 to TRBJ2-3; 9 positions match TRBD2. Germline loops: CDR1 SEHNR, CDR2 FQNEAQ (reference sequence). This CDR3 has 15 residues. Unmatched junction bases numbered 4, after V lost 0 bases and J lost 6 bases. The CDR3 DNA is TGTGCCAGCAGCTTAGCTCCTAGCGGGGTTGATACGCAGTATTTT. It specifies CASSLAPSGVDTQYF.

Many counts were recorded for this clonotype. The chain has TRBV4-3 and TRBJ2-2; D might be TRBD1 (6 bases). The CDR3 contains 17 residues. The germline gives CDR1 LGHNA, CDR2 YSLEER. The V gene lost 1 base and the J gene lost 8 bases, with 20 bases spanning the gap. In DNA form, the CDR3 reads TGCGCCAGCAGCCAAGGAATACCAGGGGAATCGTGGGGGGAGCTGTTTTTT. This sequence encodes CASSQGIPGESWGELFF.

This clonotype was seen at least ten times. V usage is TRBV7-2 and J usage is TRBJ2-6, with a tentative D call TRBD1 (5 bases). Germline CDR1 SGHTA, CDR2 FQGNSA. V was clipped by 8 bases and J by 3 bases, with 17 bases between them. CDR3 length equals 16 residues. CDR3 protein: CASRQKRGSGANVLTF. The CDR3 DNA reads TGTGCCAGCCGCCAAAAAAGGGGAAGTGGGGCCAACGTCCTGACTTTC.

In its sample, this clonotype ranks as medium-sized (0.01 to 0.1%). The chain carries TRBV3-1 and TRBJ2-1; D possibly uses TRBD1 or TRBD2 (5 bases each). Trimming left V 4 bases short and J 9 bases short, with 19 bases between. The germline V gene has CDR1 LGHDT and CDR2 YNNKEL (reference sequence). The CDR3 is 15 amino acids. CDR3 residues: CASSLRDASGSEQFF. The DNA for the CDR3 is TGTGCCAGCAGCCTACGGGACGCCAGCGGTTCTGAGCAGTTCTTC.

The table lists this clonotype with many counts. This chain uses TRBV10-3 with TRBJ2-2; D could derive from TRBD1 or TRBD2 (5 bases each). Germline lookup yields CDR1 ENHRY and CDR2 SYGVKD. This CDR3 has 15 residues. V lost 4 bases and J 4 bases, leaving 13 bases between the germline ends. CDR3 sequence: CAISGEGRLTGELFF. CDR3 nucleotide sequence: TGTGCCATCAGTGGTGAGGGGCGACTCACCGGGGAGCTGTTTTTT.

This clonotype was observed many times. The chain combines TRBV27 with TRBJ2-1; TRBD2 agrees at 9 bases. V lost 1 base and J lost 6; bases outside the gene matches: 10. CDR1 is MNHEY and CDR2 is SMNVEV in the germline V gene (reference sequence). The CDR3 runs 17 residues. The CDR3 loop is CASSLWAGGPISNEQFF. The DNA for the CDR3 is TGTGCCAGCAGTTTATGGGCGGGGGGGCCAATTTCCAATGAGCAGTTCTTC.

This clonotype was seen repeatedly, ten times or more. The chain recombines TRBV7-2 with TRBJ1-1, with D possibly being TRBD1 (5 bases). Trimming removed 6 bases at V and 2 bases at J, with 13 bases between. Per germline, CDR1 SGHTA and CDR2 FQGNSA. This CDR3 is built from 14 residues. The CDR3 nucleotides are TGTGCCAGCAGTTCCTGGGGCAGAAACACTGAAGCTTTCTTT. Translating gives CASSSWGRNTEAFF.